Listed below are T cell receptor beta chains from one sample, sequenced in a study of blood T cell repertoires in COVID-19. TCRdb's table, derived via immunoSEQ multiplex PCR, lists solely in-frame clones and lacks some. The sample records about 55,000 clones, 85% being singletons. Sample: peripheral blood. The receptors originated from a human donor in a cohort sampled during active COVID-19. Both conserved end residues are trimmed from each CDR3. Fields, in order: D gene, CDR3 length, V gene, J gene, CDR3 protein. A D gene is named only where the DNA matches it firmly.

D gene: NA; CDR3 length: 11; V gene: TRBV7-9; J gene: TRBJ1-2; CDR3 protein: ASSLEPNYGYT
D gene: TRBD1; CDR3 length: 13; V gene: TRBV28; J gene: TRBJ1-5; CDR3 protein: ASRPTGRSNQPQH
D gene: TRBD2; CDR3 length: 15; V gene: TRBV7-9; J gene: TRBJ2-7; CDR3 protein: ASSFLPGLADSYEQY
D gene: NA; CDR3 length: 14; V gene: TRBV4-3; J gene: TRBJ2-3; CDR3 protein: ASSQDQAGVSDTQY
D gene: TRBD1; CDR3 length: 13; V gene: TRBV23-1; J gene: TRBJ2-1; CDR3 protein: ASSHSQTGDDEQF
D gene: TRBD1; CDR3 length: 13; V gene: TRBV24-1; J gene: TRBJ2-5; CDR3 protein: ATSDTRQGTATQY
D gene: NA; CDR3 length: 11; V gene: TRBV29-1; J gene: TRBJ1-1; CDR3 protein: SAGGQLNTEAF
D gene: NA; CDR3 length: 10; V gene: TRBV6-2/TRBV6-3; J gene: TRBJ1-2; CDR3 protein: ASSYRGVGYT
D gene: NA; CDR3 length: 12; V gene: TRBV7-2; J gene: TRBJ2-1; CDR3 protein: ASRPGVLPNEQF
D gene: NA; CDR3 length: 11; V gene: TRBV6-5; J gene: TRBJ1-1; CDR3 protein: ASTRELNTEAF
D gene: NA; CDR3 length: 12; V gene: TRBV27; J gene: TRBJ1-2; CDR3 protein: ASSPIGGDYGYT
D gene: NA; CDR3 length: 10; V gene: TRBV9; J gene: TRBJ2-7; CDR3 protein: ASSMSGYEQY
D gene: NA; CDR3 length: 11; V gene: TRBV4-2; J gene: TRBJ1-2; CDR3 protein: ASSQDSAGGYT
D gene: TRBD2; CDR3 length: 12; V gene: TRBV7-2; J gene: TRBJ2-7; CDR3 protein: ASSLGLARYEQY
D gene: NA; CDR3 length: 11; V gene: TRBV30; J gene: TRBJ1-1; CDR3 protein: AWNHGEDTEAF
D gene: TRBD1; CDR3 length: 11; V gene: TRBV7-9; J gene: TRBJ1-1; CDR3 protein: ASRSDRVAEAF
D gene: TRBD2; CDR3 length: 14; V gene: TRBV29-1; J gene: TRBJ2-7; CDR3 protein: SVEGTSGSSSYEQY
D gene: NA; CDR3 length: 13; V gene: TRBV15; J gene: TRBJ2-5; CDR3 protein: ATSREVGVQETQY
D gene: NA; CDR3 length: 12; V gene: TRBV29-1; J gene: TRBJ2-2; CDR3 protein: SVEDHGIAGELF
D gene: TRBD2; CDR3 length: 13; V gene: TRBV7-8; J gene: TRBJ2-2; CDR3 protein: ASSFSGRSTGELF
D gene: NA; CDR3 length: 14; V gene: TRBV7-8; J gene: TRBJ1-2; CDR3 protein: ASSLASGLANYGYT
D gene: TRBD2; CDR3 length: 11; V gene: TRBV6-2/TRBV6-3; J gene: TRBJ2-7; CDR3 protein: ASSRSGSYEQY
D gene: NA; CDR3 length: 12; V gene: TRBV30; J gene: TRBJ2-1; CDR3 protein: AWSGLVTYNEQF
D gene: TRBD1; CDR3 length: 11; V gene: TRBV12-3/TRBV12-4; J gene: TRBJ1-2; CDR3 protein: ASSMGQNYGYT
D gene: TRBD2; CDR3 length: 11; V gene: TRBV7-9; J gene: TRBJ2-7; CDR3 protein: ASSPRGSYEQY
D gene: TRBD1; CDR3 length: 12; V gene: TRBV3-1/TRBV3-2; J gene: TRBJ1-1; CDR3 protein: ASSQSNRGTEAF
D gene: NA; CDR3 length: 12; V gene: TRBV10-3; J gene: TRBJ1-5; CDR3 protein: AISESMANQPQH
D gene: TRBD1; CDR3 length: 14; V gene: TRBV4-3; J gene: TRBJ1-2; CDR3 protein: ASSQDDAGGRRGYT
D gene: TRBD2; CDR3 length: 13; V gene: TRBV5-1; J gene: TRBJ2-1; CDR3 protein: ASSLTGTSYNEQF
D gene: NA; CDR3 length: 13; V gene: TRBV7-3; J gene: TRBJ2-2; CDR3 protein: ASSLIAGPTGELF
D gene: NA; CDR3 length: 11; V gene: TRBV15; J gene: TRBJ2-2; CDR3 protein: ATSERDTGELF
D gene: NA; CDR3 length: 13; V gene: TRBV2; J gene: TRBJ1-5; CDR3 protein: ASSENRGGIQPQH
D gene: NA; CDR3 length: 11; V gene: TRBV24-1; J gene: TRBJ2-7; CDR3 protein: ATSDSSLYEQY
D gene: NA; CDR3 length: 11; V gene: TRBV10-3; J gene: TRBJ1-5; CDR3 protein: AISGGNNQPQH
D gene: NA; CDR3 length: 10; V gene: TRBV2; J gene: TRBJ2-7; CDR3 protein: ASRARDYEQY
D gene: NA; CDR3 length: 11; V gene: TRBV6-6; J gene: TRBJ2-7; CDR3 protein: ASSQESSYEQY
D gene: NA; CDR3 length: 11; V gene: TRBV2; J gene: TRBJ1-4; CDR3 protein: ASRGAVFEKLF
D gene: TRBD1; CDR3 length: 11; V gene: TRBV2; J gene: TRBJ2-3; CDR3 protein: ASRTGSTDTQY
D gene: NA; CDR3 length: 12; V gene: TRBV27; J gene: TRBJ2-7; CDR3 protein: ASRFRTGPYEQY
D gene: NA; CDR3 length: 13; V gene: TRBV15; J gene: TRBJ1-3; CDR3 protein: ATSRQTAQENTIY
D gene: NA; CDR3 length: 12; V gene: TRBV2; J gene: TRBJ2-3; CDR3 protein: ASLNRPSTDTQY
D gene: TRBD1; CDR3 length: 12; V gene: TRBV29-1; J gene: TRBJ2-7; CDR3 protein: SVEDGTDSYEQY
D gene: NA; CDR3 length: 12; V gene: TRBV27; J gene: TRBJ2-7; CDR3 protein: ASSSRERLNEQY
D gene: TRBD2; CDR3 length: 19; V gene: TRBV6-2/TRBV6-3; J gene: TRBJ2-3; CDR3 protein: ASSQFYGASSGAPLGDTQY
D gene: NA; CDR3 length: 11; V gene: TRBV29-1; J gene: TRBJ2-3; CDR3 protein: SVTRGGPDTQY
D gene: TRBD1; CDR3 length: 14; V gene: TRBV28; J gene: TRBJ2-1; CDR3 protein: ASSLFRGSSYNEQF
D gene: NA; CDR3 length: 12; V gene: TRBV5-5; J gene: TRBJ1-1; CDR3 protein: ASSSGNWGTEAF
D gene: TRBD2; CDR3 length: 13; V gene: TRBV19; J gene: TRBJ2-7; CDR3 protein: ASSIPGLGPYEQY
D gene: NA; CDR3 length: 13; V gene: TRBV28; J gene: TRBJ1-2; CDR3 protein: ASSLGDTTNYGYT
D gene: NA; CDR3 length: 13; V gene: TRBV3-1/TRBV3-2; J gene: TRBJ2-2; CDR3 protein: ASSRGLMNTGELF
D gene: NA; CDR3 length: 12; V gene: TRBV10-3; J gene: TRBJ1-2; CDR3 protein: AISTDPRGYGYT